This T cell receptor (beta chain) comes out of a study of blood T cell repertoires in COVID-19. As for the study in general: Sources were T cells, B-cell-depleted T cells, or PBMCs; the material itself was cDNA or gDNA.

Sequenced by immunoSEQ multiplex PCR; TCRdb stores in-frame clones only, minus some. The sample yields fewer than 350,000 clones, over 75% seen once. The germline V gene has CDR1 SGHTA and CDR2 FQGTGA. This CDR3 is built from 14 residues. V was pared by 5 bases and J by 1 base, with 12 bases between. Sample: peripheral blood. The TCR was taken from a young woman with COVID-19, enrolled during active disease. The V call is TRBV7-3, the J call TRBJ2-7, with TRBD2 as a possible D gene (7 bases). CDR3 bases: TGTGCCAGCAGCCTGGGAGGGGGGTCCTACGAGCAGTACTTC. It specifies CASSLGGGSYEQYF. Complete variable domain (other parts from reference TRBV7-3 and TRBJ2-7): GAGVSQTPSNKVTEKGKYVELRCDPISGHTALYWYRQSLGQGPEFLIYFQGTGAADDSGLPNDRFFAVRPEGSVSTLKIQRTERGDSAVYLCASSLGGGSYEQYFGPGTRLTVT.